This T cell receptor (beta chain) was identified during a study of cytomegalovirus exposure and HLA in healthy donors. Trimming removed 2 bases at V and 7 bases at J, with 15 bases between. The CDR3 length is 14 residues. Germline assignment: CDR1 MNHEY and CDR2 SMNVEV (reference sequence). Amplification used 60 Vbeta primers and 13 Jbeta primers. The data were produced by immunoSEQ multiplex PCR, yet TCRdb's version contains in-frame clones alone and is incomplete. Here the sample table reports 150,000 to 250,000 clones. About this clone: Its antigen is unidentified.

The study, taken as a whole, reports: A previous analysis found most TCR beta V segments productive roughly 87% or roughly 30% of the time. The study designated 150 to 200 TCR beta chains cytomegalovirus-associated. Later work found that TCR association rates differed between HLA loci; DRB1 had the most and HLA-C the fewest.

This receptor was obtained from a boy aged 5-17 years in good health and CMV-seronegative. The J gene is TRBJ2-7, the V gene TRBV27; D not resolved. Input material: PBMCs. The CDR3 sequence is CASSLVTPPREQYF. The CDR3, as DNA: TGTGCCAGCAGTTTAGTGACACCCCCCCGGGAGCAGTACTTC.